Following are 18 T cell receptor beta chains from one sample sequenced in a study of regulatory T cells in long-lasting Graves disease. Time point meaning: newly diagnosed GD, antithyroid drugs for less than 3 months. Making the TCR library involved RNA that had been extracted from PBMCs. Combining iRepertoire HTBI primers with Arm-PCR of CDR3 regions, the authors built TCR beta libraries. MiXCR, run by TCRdb on the multiplex PCR reads, gives a single entry per CDR3 protein. Among around 250,000 distinct CDR3 sequences, 18% were seen once, and the ten largest hold 11% to 15%. This same sample was also taken into another study, of T cells in Graves' hyperthyroidism and ophthalmopathy.

Sequencing was performed on peripheral blood mononuclear cells (PBMCs), taken at new diagnosis, from a patient treated with antithyroid drugs. All receptors come from a woman younger than 45 with Graves disease.

This clonotype was counted many times. The chain has TRBV7-2 and TRBJ1-4; 7 nucleotides match TRBD1. CDR1 and CDR2 from the germline V gene are SGHTA and FQGNSA. There are 16 residues in the CDR3. V shed 3 bases and J 1 base; nucleotides not matched to a gene: 5. The CDR3 reads CASSFPGGGTNEKLFF. The CDR3 DNA reads as TGTGCCAGCAGCTTCCCAGGGGGGGGAACTAATGAAAAACTGTTTTTT.

This clonotype has ten or more counts. The rearrangement joins TRBV6-2 or TRBV6-3 to TRBJ1-4; 7 bases align to TRBD1. Germline-derived CDR1 and CDR2 are MNHEY and SVGEGT. With 7 bases clipped from V and 6 bases from J, the junction kept 8 bases outside the gene matches. This CDR3 comprises 14 residues. For the CDR3, the DNA is TGTGCCAGCACCAACGACAGGGTGGATGAAAAACTGTTTTTT. Amino acids: CASTNDRVDEKLFF.

As regards this clonotype: A much larger clone differs from this one at a single base, so this may be a read error. This rearrangement joins TRBV5-8 to TRBJ2-1, with D possibly being TRBD1 (5 bases). The end of the DNA aligns better with TRBJ2-4, so the J call may be wrong. In germline, CDR1 is SGHTS, CDR2 YDEGEE. The CDR3 consists of 12 residues. CDR3 DNA sequence: TGTGCCAGCAGCTCCCCAGGGCAGGGTCAGTACTTC. Encoded protein: CASSSPGQGQYF.

The rearrangement uses TRBV19 and TRBJ1-2; 8 bases are a match to TRBD1. The CDR3 totals 14 residues. Germline CDR1 LNHDA, CDR2 SQIVND (reference sequence). J lost 3 bases, V lost 5 bases, and 5 bases had no gene match. The CDR3 is CASSLTGVDYGYTF. CDR3 DNA: TGTGCCAGTAGTCTGACAGGGGTTGACTATGGCTACACCTTC.

This clonotype was detected ten times or more. The V and J genes are TRBV6-2 or TRBV6-3 and TRBJ1-4; no firm D call. Trimming shortened V by 5 bases and J by 0 bases, and 16 bases separated the two germline ends. This CDR3 has 17 residues. The germline V gene encodes CDR1 MNHEY and CDR2 SVGEGT. CDR3: CASSPAAGGATNEKLFF. For the CDR3, the DNA is TGTGCCAGCAGTCCAGCAGCCGGAGGTGCAACTAATGAAAAACTGTTTTTT.

This clonotype was seen at least ten times. The rearrangement links TRBV6-9 to TRBJ1-2, with D perhaps TRBD1 (6 bases). The V end lost 4 bases, the J end lost 5 bases, and 11 bases lay between the germline ends. The germline gives CDR1 MNHGY, CDR2 SVAAGI. CDR3 length equals 13 residues. The CDR3 protein is CASSSGQLYGYTF. CDR3 coding DNA: TGTGCCAGCAGTTCAGGACAGTTGTATGGCTACACCTTC.

The chain employs TRBV11-2 and TRBJ2-1; 10 bases match TRBD2. The CDR3 consists of 16 residues. The V segment lost 5 bases and the J segment 5 bases; nucleotides outside the gene matches: 9. Germline CDR1 reads SGHAT; CDR2 reads FQNNGV. The CDR3 is CASSLGASGGHNEQFF. The CDR3 DNA is TGTGCCAGCAGCCTGGGGGCTAGCGGGGGCCACAATGAGCAGTTCTTC. Variable domain in full (rest from reference TRBV11-2 and TRBJ2-1): EAGVAQSPRYKIIEKRQSVAFWCNPISGHATLYWYQQILGQGPKLLIQFQNNGVVDDSQLPKDRFSAERLKGVDSTLKIQPAKLEDSAVYLCASSLGASGGHNEQFFGPGTRLTVL.

This clonotype was counted ten times or more. The rearrangement links TRBV12-3 or TRBV12-4 to TRBJ2-1; D gene ambiguous. The CDR3 consists of 14 residues. Trimming pared 5 bases from V and 4 bases from J, leaving 12 bases between. In DNA, the CDR3 is TGTGCCAGCAGTCCCCGCCAGGCGTACAATGAGCAGTTCTTC. This gives the protein CASSPRQAYNEQFF.

V usage is TRBV10-3 and J usage is TRBJ2-1, with D maybe TRBD2 (7 bases). Germline V lookup: CDR1 ENHRY, CDR2 SYGVKD. This CDR3 contains 13 residues. The V end lost 7 bases, the J end lost 7 bases, and 14 bases lay between the germline ends. In DNA form, the CDR3 reads TGTGCCATCAAAGGCGGGGGCCGAAATGAGCAGTTCTTC. Amino acid sequence: CAIKGGGRNEQFF.

The table lists this clonotype with many counts. This rearrangement joins TRBV18 to TRBJ1-1; D unclear. The CDR3 is 13 amino acids. Germline V gives CDR1 KGHSH, CDR2 LQKENI. The ends were cut back, 6 bases at V and 1 base at J, with 9 bases in the middle. The CDR3, as DNA: TGTGCCAGCTCGGCAGGTTGGAACACTGAAGCTTTCTTT. It codes for CASSAGWNTEAFF.

This clonotype was recorded at least ten times. V gene TRBV3-1 combines with J gene TRBJ2-7; D is perhaps TRBD1 (6 bases). Trimming stripped 6 bases from V and 3 bases from J, with 18 bases between. The CDR3 sequence is 15 residues long. Germline values: CDR1 LGHDT, CDR2 YNNKEL (reference sequence). The CDR3 region is CASSLAGTRVYEQYF. The DNA of the CDR3 is TGTGCCAGCAGTCTCGCCGGGACAAGGGTCTACGAGCAGTACTTC.

At least ten counts were recorded for this clonotype. The chain uses TRBV2 and TRBJ2-1, with 9 bases identical to TRBD1. Germline values: CDR1 SNHLY, CDR2 FYNNEI. This CDR3 comprises 15 residues. With V trimmed by 6 bases and J by 9 bases, 12 bases remained unmatched. Written as DNA, the CDR3 is TGTGCCAGCAGCGGGACAGGGTGGTTTGGGGCTGAGCAGTTCTTC. Encoded protein: CASSGTGWFGAEQFF.

To note about this clonotype: A much larger clone lies a single base off, so this may be a read error. The chain has TRBV6-2 or TRBV6-3 and TRBJ2-7; 10 bases fit TRBD1. This CDR3 is 16 amino acids long. V lost 8 bases to trimming and J lost 2 bases; unmatched junction nucleotides: 12. Per germline, CDR1 MNHEY and CDR2 SVGEGT. The CDR3 region has the DNA TGTGCCAGCGCCTACCCCCGGGACAGGGGCCCCTACGAGCAGTACTTC. Protein: CASAYPRDRGPYEQYF.

This clonotype was found many times. The genes are TRBV6-1 and TRBJ2-7; a weak D match, TRBD2 (5 bases). In germline, CDR1 is MNHNS, CDR2 SASEGT. CDR3 size: 12 residues. Trimming removed 8 bases at V and 0 bases at J, with 8 bases between. CDR3 in amino acids: CASEGGSYEQYF. The CDR3 coding sequence is TGTGCCAGCGAGGGCGGCTCCTACGAGCAGTACTTC.

In this sample, this clonotype turned up a few times. This chain links TRBV19 with TRBJ2-1; 7 bases are shared with TRBD2. This CDR3 region has 13 residues. Germline trimming cut 6 bases from V and 8 bases from J; bases unmatched to any gene: 7. Germline values: CDR1 LNHDA, CDR2 SQIVND (reference sequence). CDR3 nucleotides: TGTGCCAGTAGCAATACGGCGGGGGATGAGCAGTTCTTC. It codes for CASSNTAGDEQFF. The complete variable domain, with remaining parts taken from reference TRBV19 and TRBJ2-1, reads DGGITQSPKYLFRKEGQNVTLSCEQNLNHDAMYWYRQDPGQGLRLIYYSQIVNDFQKGDIAEGYSVSREKKESFPLTVTSAQKNPTAFYLCASSNTAGDEQFFGPGTRLTVL.

Note on this clonotype: A much larger clone lies one base from this, so it may be a read error. The rearrangement joins TRBV24-1 to TRBJ2-5; the match to TRBD2 covers 13 bases. This CDR3 has 16 residues. The germline V gene encodes CDR1 KGHDR and CDR2 SFDVKD. V lost 3 bases and J lost 11; bases outside the gene matches: 11. As DNA, the CDR3 is TGTGCCACCAGTGATGCCGGACTAGCGGGGGTGAATGAGCAGTACTTC. It encodes CATSDAGLAGVNEQYF.

This clonotype appeared many times. The chain uses TRBV7-9 and TRBJ2-1; D is possibly TRBD1 or TRBD2 (6 bases each). CDR1 is SEHNR, CDR2 FQNEAQ, per germline (reference sequence). CDR3 size: 16 residues. V was trimmed by 7 bases and J by 3 bases, leaving 19 bases between them. CDR3 sequence (DNA): TGTGCCAGCATCCCCAGTGGGGGGCCCCTCTACAATGAGCAGTTCTTC. Encoded protein: CASIPSGGPLYNEQFF.

This clonotype appeared a single time. This rearrangement joins TRBV5-5 to TRBJ1-2, with 7 bases lining up with TRBD1. Germline loops: CDR1 SGHKS, CDR2 YYEKEE (reference sequence). Trimming removed 4 bases from V and 6 bases from J; junction bases left unmatched: 21. The length of the CDR3 is 18 residues. The CDR3 DNA is TGTGCCAGCAGCCAATTTGGGGCGGGGTGGGACAGCGAGGATGGCTACACCTTC. As protein: CASSQFGAGWDSEDGYTF.